This TCR beta chain was recorded in a study of blood T cells in healthy people across ages (dated by TCRdb to 2015 to 2017). For context, the study as a whole: In model experiments, template switching captured about one uniquely barcoded TCR beta cDNA molecule for every two T cells. Four age groups were formed from the donors: young (average about 17 years), middle-aged (approximately 40), aged (62) and long-lived (around 82). For two donors (one aged 18 to 29 and one aged 80 or older), the study analyzed two additional independent replicas of 1 million unique cDNA reads from the same blood draw. To avoid experimental bias, donors of different ages were spread randomly across the sequencing lanes. To track age-related changes in TCR beta repertoire diversity, the study relied on deep sequencing normalized with unique cDNA molecular identifiers.

The paper as a whole reports these results and caveats: The long-lived group showed more naive CD4+ T cells, fewer expanded clones and increased TCR diversity than the aged group, suggesting age selection. As age increased, observed TCR beta diversity per million T cells dropped in a roughly linear way, and a significant reduction was already evident by age about 40. Bulk unsorted PBMC profiling prevented conclusive comparison of naive and antigen-experienced compartments. Estimates of total diversity based on one million sequenced T cells were considered lower bounds and underestimates. Because donor CMV infection status was unknown, age-related changes in expanded clonotypes were potentially confounded. The percentage of naive T cells measured by flow cytometry correlated strongly with observed TCR beta diversity.

Donors were a few dozen systemically healthy Caucasian individuals from Russia aged roughly 6 to 90 years. Each donor gave 8 to 10 milliliters of peripheral blood, drawn into EDTA-treated Vacutainer tubes. Ficoll-Paque density-gradient centrifugation was used to isolate PBMCs, with at least 6.5 million obtained per sample. Total RNA, at least 6 micrograms per sample, was extracted from PBMCs with Trizol reagent. Naive CD45RAhigh/CD27high T cell percentages were measured by flow cytometry on a PBMC aliquot from every donor. Its CDR3 holds 14 amino acids, cysteine through phenylalanine. This entry keeps only the CDR3 DNA: 42 bases, framed from base 1. V has 10 bases trimmed and J has 5 bases trimmed; junction bases matching no gene number 10. From the germline V gene, CDR1 is LGHNA and CDR2 is YSLEER. Receptor libraries were prepared by 5' RACE. For sequencing, an Illumina HiSeq 2500 was employed. The second PCR ran for roughly 7 to 11 cycles and used a J-beta primer mix along with a sample-barcoded 5' primer. A template-switch 5' adaptor carrying 12 random nucleotides introduced a unique molecular identifier onto each TCR beta cDNA molecule. Each sample yielded at least 3 million CDR3-containing paired-end reads. The Mint cDNA synthesis kit, primed by a TRBC-specific oligonucleotide, was used to synthesize first-strand cDNA from all RNA. Following uracil-DNA glycosylase treatment, all cDNA underwent a first 18-cycle PCR with the universal primers M1SS and BC2_uni_R. The study's processing was this. Normalization of each sample was performed by random selection of 1 million high-quality reads, each carrying a distinct molecular identifier. Instead of being binned into consensus sequences, reads with shared molecular identifiers were discarded. MiTCR, run with a Q25 quality threshold and the strictest error-elimination algorithm, handled CDR3 identification, clonotype clustering and error correction. A nonparametric unseen species model with Euler transformation was used to estimate lower-bound total TCR beta diversity. The public reads were run again by TCRdb, first through fastp at Q25 and then through MiXCR, and only productive beta chains were kept. A single entry per CDR3 protein holds the most common genes and DNA from its merged rows. The V and J calls were not made by the authors but by TCRdb's processing. The sample yields about 1.5 million distinct CDR3 sequences; approximately 42% were counted once. In total, the top ten clones hold more than 4% of the sample.

Note on this clonotype: What antigen it recognizes has not been identified. No much larger clonotype is one base removed from it; base qualities were not supplied.

Recombination joined TRBV4-3 with TRBJ2-1, with 8 bases in between that match TRBD2. The clonotype originates from a woman aged 18-29 years in good health. Input material: blood. The CDR3 region reads CATAGTRGDNEQFF. The nucleotides read TGCGCCACCGCCGGGACTAGGGGGGACAATGAGCAGTTCTTC.